These 10 T cell receptor beta chains originate from one sample sequenced in a study of shared clonotypes between healthy human individuals. Libraries were prepared by immunoSEQ multiplex PCR; TCRdb keeps only in-frame clonotypes and omits some of them. The sample lists about 980,000 clones; approximately 80% were seen once. Sequencing used memory CD4+ T cells sorted from blood. Documented subset: CD45RA-negative fraction. The receptor source for this set is a man between 18 and 35 years old in good health.

The chain joins TRBV18 to TRBJ1-1; 8 bases agree with TRBD1. V trimming: 1 base; J trimming: 11 bases; junction bases outside the gene matches: 9. Per germline, CDR1 KGHSH and CDR2 LQKENI. The CDR3 contains 14 residues. The chain's CDR3 is CASSPQDYRTGAFF. As DNA, the CDR3 is TGTGCCAGCTCACCACAGGACTACCGGACAGGGGCTTTCTTT.

V and J are TRBV6-1 and TRBJ2-5; D might be TRBD1 or TRBD2, each matching 6 bases. CDR1 and CDR2 from the germline V gene are MNHNS and SASEGT. This CDR3 is built from 16 residues. Between the trimmed V and J ends, which lost 0 bases and 10 bases, there was a span of 21 bases. The CDR3 nucleotides read TGTGCCAGCAGTGAAGCGCTTAATAATATAGGGGGGATCCAGTACTTC. Protein sequence: CASSEALNNIGGIQYF.

This clone was seen once. Other nucleotide sequences from this sample produce the same CDR3. The gene calls are TRBV27 and TRBJ1-6; 10 nucleotides match TRBD1. Germline trimming cut 5 bases from V and 7 bases from J; bases unmatched to any gene: 5. This CDR3 comprises 15 residues. Germline loops: CDR1 MNHEY, CDR2 SMNVEV (reference sequence). CDR3 DNA: TGTGCCAGCAGTCCGGGACAGGGGACGAATTCACCCCTCCACTTT. It yields the protein CASSPGQGTNSPLHF.

The chain is built from TRBV5-4 and TRBJ2-2; TRBD2 matches 13 bases. V shed 3 bases, J shed 5 bases, and the junction held 4 bases outside the gene matches. Germline CDR1 reads SGHNT; CDR2 reads YYREEE (reference sequence). CDR3 length: 16 residues. CDR3 protein: CASSWGLAGLTGELFF. Here the CDR3 DNA reads TGTGCCAGCAGCTGGGGACTAGCGGGACTTACCGGGGAGCTGTTTTTT.

The J gene is TRBJ1-5, the V gene TRBV30; D perhaps matches TRBD1 (5 bases). There are 13 residues in the CDR3. Germline V gene sequence: CDR1 GTSNPN, CDR2 SVGIG (reference sequence). Deletions cut 2 bases from V and 6 bases from J, with 11 bases between. The CDR3 coding sequence is TGTGCCTGGAGTAAGGAAGGGGCTCAGCCCCAGCATTTT. Amino acid sequence: CAWSKEGAQPQHF.

Concerning this clone itself: The junction departs from the called germline gene at one end, perhaps through a read error. The chain joins TRBV7-7 to TRBJ2-3; 9 positions agree with TRBD2. CDR3 length: 15 residues. Looked up from germline, CDR1 is SSHAT and CDR2 is FNYEAQ (reference sequence). The chain's CDR3 is CASSFGLAFADTQYF. The CDR3 DNA reads as TGTGCTAGCAGCTTCGGACTAGCGTTCGCAGATACGCAGTATTTT.

V is TRBV6-1 and J is TRBJ2-2; D unresolved. CDR1 and CDR2 (germline): MNHNS, SASEGT. The V end lost 1 base, the J end lost 0 bases, and 6 bases lay between the germline ends. This CDR3 is built from 15 residues. The CDR3 is CASSEVFSNTGELFF. CDR3 DNA sequence: TGTGCCAGCAGTGAAGTGTTCTCGAACACCGGGGAGCTGTTTTTT.

The rearrangement uses TRBV15 and TRBJ2-3; D ambiguous. V shed 1 base and J shed 6 bases, with 17 bases lying between them. Germline-derived CDR1 and CDR2 are LNHNV and YYDKDF (reference sequence). The CDR3 covers 16 residues. CDR3 DNA sequence: TGTGCCACCAGCAGAGTAGGGTTTACGATGAGGGATACGCAGTATTTT. Protein: CATSRVGFTMRDTQYF.

This chain joins TRBV6-4 and TRBJ2-5; 11 bases map to TRBD2. Unmatched junction bases numbered 9, after V lost 0 bases and J lost 9 bases. This CDR3 region has 16 residues. Per germline, CDR1 MRHNA and CDR2 SNTAGT. In DNA form, the CDR3 reads TGTGCCAGCAGTGACTCGATAGCTAGCGGGGGGCCATCCCAGTACTTC. It specifies CASSDSIASGGPSQYF.

The V and J genes are TRBV9 and TRBJ2-1; 12 nucleotides match TRBD2. Trimming removed 2 bases from V and 2 bases from J; junction bases left unmatched: 8. The V gene's germline CDR1 is SGDLS and CDR2 YYNGEE. This CDR3 region has 18 residues. CDR3 protein: CASSVGLAGGPPYNEQFF. The CDR3, as DNA: TGTGCCAGCAGCGTCGGGCTAGCGGGGGGGCCGCCCTACAATGAGCAGTTCTTC. Full variable domain (outside the CDR3, taken from reference TRBV9 and TRBJ2-1): DSGVTQTPKHLITATGQRVTLRCSPRSGDLSVYWYQQSLDQGLQFLIQYYNGEERAKGNILERFSAQQFPDLHSELNLSSLELGDSALYFCASSVGLAGGPPYNEQFFGPGTRLTVL.